This T cell receptor beta chain is drawn from a study of blood T cell repertoires in COVID-19. Overall study: Collection of acute and convalescent COVID-19 samples took place in the United States, Italy and Spain.

TCRdb's copy holds only in-frame clones and misses some; the assay was immunoSEQ multiplex PCR. The sample lists approximately 70,000 clones, roughly 84% seen once, with approximately 4.1% in the top ten. The CDR3 is made up of 13 amino acids. V shed 6 bases, J shed 7 bases, and the junction held 9 bases outside the gene matches. Germline CDR1 reads SQVTM; CDR2 reads ANQGSEA. The gene calls are TRBV29-1 and TRBJ1-5; TRBD1 matches at 7 bases. The sample comprised peripheral blood. This clonotype was obtained from a woman aged 55-69 years with acute or convalescent COVID-19. The CDR3 DNA reads as TGCAGCGTCCTAGACAGGGCTGAACAGCCCCAGCATTTT. Its translation is CSVLDRAEQPQHF.